Below are 7 T cell receptor beta chains sequenced from a single sample in a study of early T cells in non-severe SARS-CoV-2 infection. TCRdb processed the 5' RACE reads anew with MiXCR; each CDR3 protein has one entry. The sample holds 90,000 to 120,000 distinct CDR3 sequences, around 10% seen once. The sequenced sample consisted of whole blood. The receptor set was obtained from an adult who was a healthcare worker with PCR-confirmed SARS-CoV-2 infection or an uninfected control (not recorded which).

The chain combines TRBV28 with TRBJ2-2, with 7 bases identical to TRBD2. Germline V gene data show CDR1 as MDHEN and CDR2 as SYDVKM. The CDR3 totals 16 residues. Trimming at V came to 5 bases and at J to 3 bases, leaving 9 bases not matched to a gene. The CDR3 region is CASSAGDGVYTGELFF. CDR3 DNA sequence: TGTGCCAGCAGTGCGGGGGACGGCGTTTACACCGGGGAGCTGTTTTTT.

This clonotype has a handful of counts. The chain employs TRBV12-3 or TRBV12-4 and TRBJ1-5, with D possibly matching TRBD1 (5 bases). The CDR3 loop spans 14 amino acids. V dropped 3 bases and J dropped 1 base, with 7 bases sitting between them. The CDR3: CASSFEGSNQPQHF. The DNA of the CDR3 is TGTGCCAGCAGTTTCGAGGGGAGCAATCAGCCCCAGCATTTT.

This clonotype appeared many times. The rearrangement links TRBV27 to TRBJ2-7; the match to TRBD2 covers 7 bases. V shed 10 bases, J shed 3 bases, and the junction held 15 bases outside the gene matches. There are 15 residues in the CDR3. Germline V gene lookup returns CDR1 MNHEY and CDR2 SMNVEV (reference sequence). CDR3 loop: CANRYRTSPHYEQYF. The CDR3 DNA is TGTGCCAACCGGTATAGGACTAGTCCCCACTACGAGCAGTACTTC.

This clonotype was counted a few times. It is likely a read error, because the conserved phenylalanine at the end of the CDR3 is missing. It is unclear where the CDR3 begins or ends on the DNA, so no DNA is shown, and the CDR3 is as TCRdb lists it. The CDR3: CVSRRGTSGTSPHL. The chain carries TRBV28 and TRBJ2-1; TRBD2 is the table's D call, not checked against the DNA. CDR1 and CDR2 (germline): MDHEN, SYDVKM. Both ends counted, the CDR3 spans 14 residues.

This clonotype turned up a few times. The chain recombines TRBV5-1 with TRBJ1-5; D might be TRBD1 (5 bases). The germline V gene has CDR1 SGHRS and CDR2 YFSETQ. The ends were cut back, 1 base at V and 7 bases at J, with 12 bases in the middle. CDR3 length: 14 amino acids. CDR3 nucleotide sequence: TGCGCCAGCAGCTTGAGAGGGGAGGGCCAGCCCCAGCATTTT. The encoded protein is CASSLRGEGQPQHF.

Turning to this clonotype: The germline gene is not matched at one end of the junction; a read error may be the cause. The chain carries TRBV7-9 and TRBJ1-1; possible D gene TRBD1, 5 bases. The CDR3 is made up of 15 amino acids. Germline CDR1 and CDR2: SEHNR and FQNEAQ (reference sequence). The CDR3 bases are TGTGTCAGCAGCTCCCAGAACCGGGACAACACTGAAGCTTTCTTT. Its translation: CVSSSQNRDNTEAFF. Full variable domain (remainder filled in from reference TRBV7-9 and TRBJ1-1): DTGVSQNPRHKITKRGQNVTFRCDPISEHNRLYWYRQTLGQGPEFLTYFQNEAQLEKSRLLSDRFSAERPKGSFSTLEIQRTEQGDSAMYLCVSSSQNRDNTEAFFGQGTRLTVV.

As to this clonotype: A much larger clonotype is one base distant, so this may be a read error. This chain joins TRBV21-1 and TRBJ2-7; TRBD1, the D gene given by the table, was not confirmed from the DNA. TRBV21-1 is assigned pseudogene status. The CDR3 is made up of 16 amino acids. The CDR3 here is CASRGHRTCSSYEQYF. The CDR3 DNA reads as TGTGCCAGCAGGGGGCACAGAACCTGTTCCTCCTACGAGCAGTACTTC.